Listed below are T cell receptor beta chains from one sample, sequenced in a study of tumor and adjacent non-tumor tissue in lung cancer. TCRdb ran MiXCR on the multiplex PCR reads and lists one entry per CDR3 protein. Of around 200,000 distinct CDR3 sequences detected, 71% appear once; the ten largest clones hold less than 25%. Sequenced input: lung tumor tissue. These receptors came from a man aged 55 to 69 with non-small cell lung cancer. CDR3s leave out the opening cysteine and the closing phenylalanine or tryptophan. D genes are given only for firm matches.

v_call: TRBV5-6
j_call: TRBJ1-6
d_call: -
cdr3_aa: ARSSRSGRKSPLH

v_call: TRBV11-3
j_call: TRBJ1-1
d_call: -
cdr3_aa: VSSLLGSLNTGAF

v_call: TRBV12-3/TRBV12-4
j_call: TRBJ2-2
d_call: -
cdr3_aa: ASTSSSRNTGELF

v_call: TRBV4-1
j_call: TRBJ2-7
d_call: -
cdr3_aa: ASSQDFPGSSYEQY

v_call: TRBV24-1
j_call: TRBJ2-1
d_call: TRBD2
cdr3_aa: ATSDRIAGGRDNEQF

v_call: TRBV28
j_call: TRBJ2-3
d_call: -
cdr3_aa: VSSLDRKGDTQY

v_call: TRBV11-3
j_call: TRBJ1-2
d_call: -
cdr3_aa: ASSLDRAETHSGYT

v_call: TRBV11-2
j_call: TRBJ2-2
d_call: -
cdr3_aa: ASSLGVNTGELF

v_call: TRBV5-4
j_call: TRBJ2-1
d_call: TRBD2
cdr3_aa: DSSFLAGGVYNGQF

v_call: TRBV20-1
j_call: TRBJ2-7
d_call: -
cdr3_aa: SAARLGAYGQY

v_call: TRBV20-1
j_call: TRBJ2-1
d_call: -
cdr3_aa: IAREALIYNEQF

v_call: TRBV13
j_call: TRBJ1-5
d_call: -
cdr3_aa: ASSRDSNQSQH

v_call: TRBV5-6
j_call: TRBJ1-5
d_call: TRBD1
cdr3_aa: ASSLAGTGWARDDQPQH

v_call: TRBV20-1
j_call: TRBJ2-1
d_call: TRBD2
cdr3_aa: SVRGAGTSNEQF

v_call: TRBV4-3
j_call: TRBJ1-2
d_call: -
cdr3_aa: ASSQDVKAHYGYT

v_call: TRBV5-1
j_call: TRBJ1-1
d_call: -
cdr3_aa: ASSGEPGITEAF

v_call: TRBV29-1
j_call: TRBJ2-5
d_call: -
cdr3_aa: SDDTGRETQY

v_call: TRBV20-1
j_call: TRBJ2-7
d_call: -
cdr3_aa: SARVFNWDDQY

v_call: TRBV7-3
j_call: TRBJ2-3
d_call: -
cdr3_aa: ASSPLGGPFTDTQY

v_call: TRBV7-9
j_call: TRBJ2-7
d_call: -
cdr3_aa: AISLVWGLSLGQY

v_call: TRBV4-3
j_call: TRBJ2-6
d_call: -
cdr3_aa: ASSQEAVTEANVLT

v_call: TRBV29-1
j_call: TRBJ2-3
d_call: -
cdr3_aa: SVELFSPPTDTQY

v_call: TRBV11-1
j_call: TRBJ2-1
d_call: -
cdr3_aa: ASSKIREQF

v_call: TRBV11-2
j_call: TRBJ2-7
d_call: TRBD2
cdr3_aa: ANSEVGEGYEQY

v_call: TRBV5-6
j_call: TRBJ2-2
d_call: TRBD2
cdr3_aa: ASSYTTTSVRTGELF

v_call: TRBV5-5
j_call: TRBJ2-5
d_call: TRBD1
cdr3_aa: ASSHTPKTGAQETQH

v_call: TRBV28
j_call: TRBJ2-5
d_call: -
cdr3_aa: ASSLLEGGASQETQY

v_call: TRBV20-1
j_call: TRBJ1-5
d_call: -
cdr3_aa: SASWQGFSREPQH

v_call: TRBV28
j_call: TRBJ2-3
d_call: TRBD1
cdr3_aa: ASSKSGTGNTETQY

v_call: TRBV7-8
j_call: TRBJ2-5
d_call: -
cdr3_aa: ASSSPGHKETQY

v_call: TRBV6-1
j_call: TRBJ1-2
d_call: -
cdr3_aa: ASSEAPNGYT

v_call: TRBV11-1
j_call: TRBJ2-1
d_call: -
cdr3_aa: ASGVYGTGAEQF

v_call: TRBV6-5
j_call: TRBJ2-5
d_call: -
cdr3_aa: ASSDTGTVETQY

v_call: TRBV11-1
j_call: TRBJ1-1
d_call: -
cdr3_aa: ASRTGIVNTEAF

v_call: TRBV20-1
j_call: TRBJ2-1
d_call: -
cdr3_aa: SARDRLCGNEQL

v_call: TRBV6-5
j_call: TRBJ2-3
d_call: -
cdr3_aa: ASRRGTTDTDTQN

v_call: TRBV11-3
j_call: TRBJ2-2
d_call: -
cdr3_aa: ASSLDAWPVEDRPGELF

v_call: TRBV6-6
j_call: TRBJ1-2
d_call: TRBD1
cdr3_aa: ASSYSDRWGGYT

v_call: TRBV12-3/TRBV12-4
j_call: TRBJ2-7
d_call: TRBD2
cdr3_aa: ASSRYGTSGPSSYEQY

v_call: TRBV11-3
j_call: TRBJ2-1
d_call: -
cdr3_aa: ASSWGYSEQF

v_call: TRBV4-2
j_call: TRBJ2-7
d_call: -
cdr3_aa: ASSQDPGPSYEQY

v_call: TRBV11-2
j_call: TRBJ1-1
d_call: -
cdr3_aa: TSSLAEVEGPLSEAF

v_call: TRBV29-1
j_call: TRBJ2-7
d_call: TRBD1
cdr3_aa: SVDGTGTYEQY

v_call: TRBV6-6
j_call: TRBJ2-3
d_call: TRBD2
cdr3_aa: ASRREGKDTQY

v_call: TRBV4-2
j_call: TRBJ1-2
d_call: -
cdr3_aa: ASSQDSDQGRGYT

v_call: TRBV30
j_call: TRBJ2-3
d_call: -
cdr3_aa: AWARGTDTQY

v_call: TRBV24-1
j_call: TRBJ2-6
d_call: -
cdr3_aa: ATSDHMAGANVPT

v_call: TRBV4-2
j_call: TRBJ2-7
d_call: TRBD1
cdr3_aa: TSKGQSSYEQY

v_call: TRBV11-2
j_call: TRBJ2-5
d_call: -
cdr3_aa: ATSLGGPRSQEAQY